The 9 T cell receptor beta chains below were found in one sample sequenced in a study of blood T cell repertoires in COVID-19. The data were produced by immunoSEQ multiplex PCR, yet TCRdb's version contains in-frame clones alone and is incomplete. The sample carries 150,000 to 200,000 clones, around 83% recorded once. Sequenced material: peripheral blood. The source is a man aged 18-30 years with acute or convalescent COVID-19.

This chain uses TRBV9 with TRBJ2-2; D unclear. Germline-derived CDR1 and CDR2 are SGDLS and YYNGEE. The CDR3 spans 15 residues. V dropped 4 bases and J dropped 4 bases, with 14 bases sitting between them. In DNA form, the CDR3 reads TGTGCCAGCAGCACGACGGCCCGAGGCACCGGGGAGCTGTTTTTT. This encodes CASSTTARGTGELFF.

The chain links TRBV28 to TRBJ1-2; D is perhaps TRBD1 (5 bases). The V gene lost 3 bases and the J gene lost 3 bases, with 11 bases spanning the gap. CDR1 is MDHEN and CDR2 is SYDVKM in the germline V gene. The CDR3 has 14 amino acids. The CDR3 nucleotides read TGTGCCAGCAGTTTCGGCAGGGTGGACTATGGCTACACCTTC. It specifies CASSFGRVDYGYTF.

The rearrangement links TRBV7-9 to TRBJ1-6, with TRBD1 matching over 8 bases. The ends lost 0 bases at V and 10 bases at J; junction bases unmatched: 8. The CDR3 is made up of 16 amino acids. Germline CDR1 and CDR2: SEHNR and FQNEAQ (reference sequence). The CDR3 here is CASSLAQVAGGSPLHF. The CDR3, as DNA: TGTGCCAGCAGCTTAGCGCAGGTGGCAGGGGGCTCACCCCTCCACTTT.

With respect to this clone: An end of the junction does not agree with germline; a read error may underlie this. The chain has TRBV5-4 and TRBJ2-5, with 11 bases lining up with TRBD1. The CDR3 is made up of 12 amino acids. Germline loops: CDR1 SGHNT, CDR2 YYREEE (reference sequence). The CDR3 is CASSLNRDRGNF. The CDR3, as DNA: TGTGCCAGCAGCTTGAACCGGGACAGGGGGAACTTC.

The chain links TRBV5-8 to TRBJ1-3, with D hard to call. From germline, CDR1 is SGHTS and CDR2 YDEGEE. This CDR3 is built from 16 residues. V shed 5 bases and J shed 3 bases, with 18 bases lying between them. The CDR3 DNA sequence: TGTGCCAGCAGAAACCCAGTGAGGACTGGTGGAAACACCATATATTTT. Translation gives CASRNPVRTGGNTIYF.

The J gene is TRBJ1-5, the V gene TRBV19, with 8 bases aligning to TRBD1. J gave up 7 bases and V 0 bases, and 8 bases lay outside the gene matches. The CDR3 spans 16 residues. In germline, CDR1 is LNHDA, CDR2 SQIVND (reference sequence). The chain's CDR3 is CASSIDRSPGGQPQHF. The CDR3, as DNA: TGTGCCAGTAGTATAGATCGGTCCCCAGGGGGCCAGCCCCAGCATTTT.

The chain has TRBV10-3 and TRBJ1-6, with D possibly matching TRBD1 (5 bases). The V end lost 4 bases, the J end lost 5 bases, and 6 bases lay between the germline ends. This CDR3 spans 13 amino acids. Germline V CDR1 and CDR2: ENHRY, SYGVKD. For the CDR3, the DNA is TGTGCCATCAGTGTACAGGATAATTCACCCCTCCACTTT. This gives the protein CAISVQDNSPLHF.

In its sample, this clone was seen once. Written as DNA, the CDR3 is TGTGCCAGCAGCCCACGTACAGGGAGCTCCTACAATGAGCAGTTCTTC. This gives the protein CASSPRTGSSYNEQFF. The chain recombines TRBV7-3 with TRBJ2-1, with a tentative D call TRBD1 (6 bases). This CDR3 has 16 residues. Germline lookup yields CDR1 SGHTA and CDR2 FQGTGA. V gave up 5 bases and J gave up 0 bases, with 14 bases separating them.

V gene TRBV5-1 combines with J gene TRBJ2-5; 14 positions match TRBD2. There are 16 residues in the CDR3. Per germline, CDR1 SGHRS and CDR2 YFSETQ. Losses at the gene ends were 3 bases for V and 1 base for J; bases not matched to a gene: 2. The CDR3 loop is CASSWGTSGGQETQYF. The CDR3 nucleotides are TGCGCCAGCAGCTGGGGGACTAGCGGGGGCCAAGAGACCCAGTACTTC.